Given below is one T cell receptor (beta chain) in context. Its specificity is unknown. This specimen belongs to a study of T-cell memory formation after mild COVID-19. Overall study context: The study found TCR clusters largely donor specific. Findings and limits, study-wide: Researchers report contracting CD4+ clones mostly in CM and EM, with CD8+ clones in EMRA.

TCRdb redid the calling of the 5' RACE reads with MiXCR, one entry per CDR3 protein. The sample has more than 250,000 distinct CDR3 sequences, 16% seen once. The CDR3 is 17 residues long. Germline CDR1 and CDR2: SGDLS and YYNGEE. Trimming cost V 4 bases and J 0 bases; bases outside gene matches: 4. Material for sequencing was PBMCs or a T cell subset sorted from them (not recorded which). The V gene is TRBV9, the J gene TRBJ2-5; 15 bases align to TRBD2. The sequence derives from a man younger than 35 who had mild COVID-19 (a few samples of this study predate the infection). Cell type and time point are not known. The CDR3 spells CASSPGLAGGNQETQYF. The CDR3 DNA is TGTGCCAGCAGCCCGGGACTAGCGGGGGGCAACCAAGAGACCCAGTACTTC.